Listed here are 20 T cell receptor beta chains from one sample, sequenced in a study of technical replicates of blood from a few donors. Produced via immunoSEQ multiplex PCR; TCRdb's table is partial and in-frame only. The profile covers around 15,000 clones, with around 80% appearing a single time and 12% taken by the ten largest. Sequences were obtained from PBMCs. These receptors originate from a human donor in good health.

The chain has TRBV7-9 and TRBJ1-2; D not resolved. Trimming removed 0 bases at V and 9 bases at J, with 14 bases between. This CDR3 has 14 residues. Germline loops: CDR1 SEHNR, CDR2 FQNEAQ (reference sequence). The CDR3 protein is CASSLAPPSGRYTF. The CDR3 DNA reads TGTGCCAGCAGCTTAGCCCCCCCTTCCGGTCGCTACACCTTC.

This clone is a singleton in its sample. The chain carries TRBV6-1 and TRBJ1-2, with a possible D match to TRBD1 (6 bases). The V gene's germline CDR1 is MNHNS and CDR2 SASEGT. The CDR3 sequence is 15 residues long. Trimming took off 0 bases at V and 3 bases at J, with 11 bases between the two ends. CDR3 nucleotide sequence: TGTGCCAGCAGTGAAGCGGGGGCCCAGCACTATGGCTACACCTTC. This sequence encodes CASSEAGAQHYGYTF.

The chain carries TRBV9 and TRBJ1-1; 8 bases align to TRBD1. Germline CDR1 SGDLS, CDR2 YYNGEE. This CDR3 contains 14 residues. Germline trimming cut 5 bases from V and 1 base from J; bases unmatched to any gene: 4. The CDR3 reads CASSAGTGNTEAFF. DNA for the CDR3: TGTGCCAGCAGTGCCGGGACAGGGAACACTGAAGCTTTCTTT. The whole variable domain, filled in from reference TRBV9 and TRBJ1-1, reads DSGVTQTPKHLITATGQRVTLRCSPRSGDLSVYWYQQSLDQGLQFLIQYYNGEERAKGNILERFSAQQFPDLHSELNLSSLELGDSALYFCASSAGTGNTEAFFGQGTRLTVV.

There are a few counts of this clone. This CDR3 is CASSLPDRGGDGYTF. CDR3 DNA sequence: TGTGCCAGCAGCTTACCCGACAGGGGAGGGGATGGCTACACCTTC. The chain recombines TRBV7-9 with TRBJ1-2; the match to TRBD1 covers 8 bases. Germline assignment: CDR1 SEHNR and CDR2 FQNEAQ (reference sequence). This CDR3 is 15 amino acids long. V was pared by 2 bases and J by 6 bases, with 8 bases of the junction left unmatched.

This clone has just a few counts. The chain is built from TRBV5-1 and TRBJ2-5; 7 bases agree with TRBD2. This CDR3 is built from 15 residues. V shed 1 base and J 1 base; nucleotides not matched to a gene: 4. The germline CDR1 and CDR2 sequences are SGHRS and YFSETQ. CDR3 bases: TGCGCCAGCAGCTTGATGCCTAGCGGCCAAGAGACCCAGTACTTC. Amino acid sequence: CASSLMPSGQETQYF.

This clone was seen once. J is TRBJ2-2 and V is TRBV19; unclear D gene. The CDR3 contains 14 residues. Trimming cost V 1 base and J 2 bases, with 5 bases left between them. CDR1 is LNHDA, CDR2 SQIVND, per germline (reference sequence). The CDR3 DNA reads TGTGCCAGTAGTATAGGGCCTAACACCGGGGAGCTGTTTTTT. Translating it yields CASSIGPNTGELFF.

V and J are TRBV9 and TRBJ1-1; 7 bases match TRBD1. Trimming at V came to 0 bases and at J to 1 base, leaving 3 bases not matched to a gene. The germline CDR1 and CDR2 sequences are SGDLS and YYNGEE. There are 15 residues in the CDR3. This chain's CDR3 is CASSVVGTANTEAFF. The DNA of the CDR3 is TGTGCCAGCAGCGTAGTAGGGACAGCGAACACTGAAGCTTTCTTT.

J is TRBJ2-5 and V is TRBV2; D is perhaps TRBD1 (6 bases). This CDR3 contains 13 residues. Trimming stripped 5 bases from V and 3 bases from J, with 10 bases between. Per the germline V gene, CDR1 is SNHLY and CDR2 is FYNNEI. CDR3 bases: TGTGCCAGCAGTTGGACAGCCAAAGAGACCCAGTACTTC. This gives the protein CASSWTAKETQYF.

The chain couples TRBV2 to TRBJ1-4; maybe TRBD1 (6 bases). Germline CDR1 is SNHLY and CDR2 is FYNNEI. V shed 4 bases and J shed 6 bases, with 15 bases lying between them. The CDR3 loop spans 15 amino acids. In DNA form, the CDR3 reads TGTGCCAGCAGTGTGGAAAGTCAGGGGTATGAAAAACTGTTTTTT. Protein: CASSVESQGYEKLFF. Combining the CDR3 with reference TRBV2 and TRBJ1-4 gives the whole variable domain EPEVTQTPSHQVTQMGQEVILRCVPISNHLYFYWYRQILGQKVEFLVSFYNNEISEKSEIFDDQFSVERPDGSNFTLKIRSTKLEDSAMYFCASSVESQGYEKLFFGSGTQLSVL.

This clone was counted a few times. J is TRBJ2-1 and V is TRBV7-9, with 8 bases matching TRBD1. Germline loops: CDR1 SEHNR, CDR2 FQNEAQ (reference sequence). The CDR3 runs to 15 residues. V lost 6 bases and J lost 6; bases outside the gene matches: 10. The CDR3 loop reads CASSSQGALLNEQFF. In DNA, the CDR3 is TGTGCCAGCAGTTCCCAGGGGGCGCTTCTCAATGAGCAGTTCTTC.

The chain employs TRBV5-6 and TRBJ1-2; TRBD1 matches at 7 bases. The germline V gene encodes CDR1 SGHDT and CDR2 YYEEEE. Unmatched junction bases numbered 7, after V lost 4 bases and J lost 4 bases. The CDR3 has 14 amino acids. The CDR3 coding sequence is TGTGCCAGCAGCGTAACAGGGGTGGCCTATGGCTACACCTTC. Translating it yields CASSVTGVAYGYTF.

This clone came up a few times. The chain couples TRBV30 to TRBJ1-1, with 7 bases fitting TRBD1. V lost 2 bases and J lost 6; bases outside the gene matches: 0. The CDR3 loop spans 11 amino acids. The germline CDR1 and CDR2 sequences are GTSNPN and SVGIG (reference sequence). The CDR3 loop is CAWSQGAEAFF. CDR3 nucleotides: TGTGCCTGGAGTCAGGGGGCTGAAGCTTTCTTT.

The chain employs TRBV27 and TRBJ2-7; 9 bases are a match to TRBD1. CDR3 length equals 17 residues. Germline values: CDR1 MNHEY, CDR2 SMNVEV (reference sequence). V shed 0 bases and J 2 bases; nucleotides not matched to a gene: 8. CDR3 coding DNA: TGTGCCAGCAGTTTATCGGTCCCAGGGACAGGGACCTACGAGCAGTACTTC. Translating gives CASSLSVPGTGTYEQYF.

This chain links TRBV7-9 with TRBJ2-1; 14 bases map to TRBD2. The trim removed 2 bases at V and 12 bases at J, leaving 12 bases unmatched. The CDR3 has 17 amino acids. Per germline, CDR1 SEHNR and CDR2 FQNEAQ (reference sequence). Written as DNA, the CDR3 is TGTGCCAGCAGCTTAAGTCGACTAGCGGGAGGGCCGCGGCGGCAGTTCTTC. It codes for CASSLSRLAGGPRRQFF.

The gene calls are TRBV27 and TRBJ1-1; D perhaps matches TRBD1 (5 bases). V lost 0 bases to trimming and J lost 4 bases, with 12 bases between them. There are 15 residues in the CDR3. CDR1 and CDR2 from the germline V gene are MNHEY and SMNVEV (reference sequence). CDR3 protein: CASSLSSGGSTEAFF. The DNA of the CDR3 is TGTGCCAGCAGTTTATCGAGTGGGGGGAGCACTGAAGCTTTCTTT.

This chain uses TRBV7-6 with TRBJ2-7; 7 positions agree with TRBD1. Germline values: CDR1 SGHVS, CDR2 FNYEAQ. CDR3 length: 14 amino acids. Trimming cost V 5 bases and J 3 bases; bases outside gene matches: 7. The CDR3 coding sequence is TGTGCCAGCAGCCCCAGGGACAGTATCTACGAGCAGTACTTC. It yields the protein CASSPRDSIYEQYF. The full variable domain, with the rest looked up from reference TRBV7-6 and TRBJ2-7, is GAGVSQSPRYKVTKRGQDVALRCDPISGHVSLYWYRQALGQGPEFLTYFNYEAQQDKSGLPNDRFSAERPEGSISTLTIQRTEQRDSAMYRCASSPRDSIYEQYFGPGTRLTVT.

The genes are TRBV11-3 and TRBJ2-1; perhaps TRBD1 as D (5 bases). V was trimmed by 1 base and J by 9 bases, leaving 10 bases between them. This CDR3 contains 13 residues. Germline assignment: CDR1 SGHNT and CDR2 YENEEA. In nucleotides, the CDR3 is TGTGCCAGCAGCTTAGTAAGGGGCTCTGAGCAGTTCTTC. It translates to CASSLVRGSEQFF.

The chain uses TRBV7-9 and TRBJ1-1; tentatively, D is TRBD1 (5 bases). Germline assignment: CDR1 SEHNR and CDR2 FQNEAQ (reference sequence). CDR3 length: 13 residues. Trimming cost V 3 bases and J 5 bases, with 10 bases left between them. This CDR3 is CASSFGGGTEAFF. Written as DNA, the CDR3 is TGTGCCAGCAGCTTTGGCGGGGGTACTGAAGCTTTCTTT.

This sequence joins TRBV10-1 and TRBJ2-1, with 12 bases identical to TRBD2. The CDR3 length is 14 residues. CDR1 and CDR2 from the germline V gene are WNHNN and SYGVQD (reference sequence). V trimming: 9 bases; J trimming: 4 bases; junction bases outside the gene matches: 4. This CDR3 is CASSTSGSYNEQFF. In nucleotides, the CDR3 is TGCGCCAGTTCGACTAGCGGGAGTTACAATGAGCAGTTCTTC.

The rearrangement links TRBV6-1 to TRBJ2-3; TRBD2 is a possible D gene (5 bases). Germline-derived CDR1 and CDR2 are MNHNS and SASEGT. The CDR3 length is 15 residues. Trimming took 0 bases from V and 3 from J, leaving 10 bases between them. This CDR3 is CASSEAPLETDTQYF. In DNA form, the CDR3 reads TGTGCCAGCAGTGAAGCACCACTAGAGACAGATACGCAGTATTTT.